A single sample is the source of the 23 T cell receptor beta chains below, sequenced in a study of blood T cell repertoires in COVID-19. Data came from immunoSEQ multiplex PCR; TCRdb stores just in-frame clones and leaves some out. The data show under 350,000 clones, with just over 85% seen just once and 3.5% to 4.5% held by the top ten. The sample consisted of PBMCs or T cells enriched from blood (not recorded which). The receptors come from a man in his thirties or forties who had recovered from COVID-19.

V gene TRBV2 combines with J gene TRBJ1-1; possible D gene TRBD1, 6 bases. This CDR3 is built from 15 residues. The V end was cut by 6 bases, the J end by 2 bases, with 16 bases between. Germline CDR1 reads SNHLY; CDR2 reads FYNNEI. CDR3 region: CASRKLGQYNTEAFF. The CDR3 DNA follows: TGTGCCAGCAGGAAACTAGGACAGTACAACACTGAAGCTTTCTTT. Using reference TRBV2 and TRBJ1-1 for the parts outside the CDR3, the full variable domain is EPEVTQTPSHQVTQMGQEVILRCVPISNHLYFYWYRQILGQKVEFLVSFYNNEISEKSEIFDDQFSVERPDGSNFTLKIRSTKLEDSAMYFCASRKLGQYNTEAFFGQGTRLTVV.

The rearrangement joins TRBV21-1 to TRBJ2-5; the table gives TRBD1 as D, unverified against the DNA. TRBV21-1 is deemed a pseudogene. The CDR3 totals 16 residues. The CDR3 protein is CASVARRNRGQETQYF. The DNA for the CDR3 is TGTGCCAGCGTAGCCCGGCGAAACAGGGGGCAAGAGACCCAGTACTTC.

The rearrangement uses TRBV7-2 and TRBJ2-5; TRBD2 matches 8 bases. Unmatched junction bases numbered 2, after V lost 0 bases and J lost 5 bases. The CDR3 is made up of 14 amino acids. Germline CDR1 reads SGHTA; CDR2 reads FQGNSA. The CDR3 protein is CASSLAASGETQYF. The CDR3 DNA sequence: TGTGCCAGCAGCTTAGCCGCTAGCGGGGAGACCCAGTACTTC. The complete variable domain, with remaining parts taken from reference TRBV7-2 and TRBJ2-5, reads GAGVSQSPSNKVTEKGKDVELRCDPISGHTALYWYRQSLGQGLEFLIYFQGNSAPDKSGLPSDRFSAERTGGSVSTLTIQRTQQEDSAVYLCASSLAASGETQYFGPGTRLLVL.

The chain has TRBV9 and TRBJ2-5; D possibly corresponds to TRBD2 (5 bases). CDR1 and CDR2 from the germline V gene are SGDLS and YYNGEE. V lost 4 bases and J 6 bases, leaving 13 bases between the germline ends. CDR3 length: 13 residues. The CDR3 loop is CASSRQSGQTQYF. The CDR3 region has the DNA TGTGCCAGCAGCCGACAAAGCGGTCAGACCCAGTACTTC. The full variable domain, with the rest looked up from reference TRBV9 and TRBJ2-5, is DSGVTQTPKHLITATGQRVTLRCSPRSGDLSVYWYQQSLDQGLQFLIQYYNGEERAKGNILERFSAQQFPDLHSELNLSSLELGDSALYFCASSRQSGQTQYFGPGTRLLVL.

The chain employs TRBV7-9 and TRBJ2-6, with 7 bases that match TRBD1. Germline loops: CDR1 SEHNR, CDR2 FQNEAQ (reference sequence). Trimming took 3 bases from V and 0 from J; bases not matched to a gene: 5. The CDR3 covers 17 residues. The CDR3 region has the DNA TGTGCCAGCAGCTTGCAGGGGGTCTCCTCTGGGGCCAACGTCCTGACTTTC. Its translation: CASSLQGVSSGANVLTF.

The CDR3 sequence: CASSQVLAGVMRNEQFF. In DNA, the CDR3 is TGTGCCAGCAGCCAAGTGTTAGCGGGAGTGATGCGCAATGAGCAGTTCTTC. The J gene is TRBJ2-1, the V gene TRBV3-1 (or the pseudogene TRBV3-2), with TRBD2 identical over 9 bases. Germline V CDR1 and CDR2: LGHDT, YNNKEL (reference sequence). Unmatched junction bases numbered 10, after V lost 1 base and J lost 6 bases. This CDR3 comprises 17 residues.

This clone was counted a few times. The gene calls are TRBV12-5 and TRBJ2-1, with a tentative D call TRBD1 (6 bases). V gave up 5 bases and J gave up 8 bases, with 13 bases separating them. Germline V gives CDR1 LGHNT, CDR2 FRNRAP. This CDR3 comprises 13 residues. The CDR3 region is CASGRDTLDEQFF. The CDR3 DNA sequence: TGTGCTAGTGGTAGGGACACCCTCGATGAGCAGTTCTTC.

The chain recombines TRBV12-5 with TRBJ2-1, with D maybe TRBD1 (6 bases). The length of the CDR3 is 13 residues. V was clipped by 5 bases and J by 6 bases, with 11 bases between them. Germline CDR1 is LGHNT and CDR2 is FRNRAP. The CDR3 spells CASGKDSLNEQFF. DNA for the CDR3: TGTGCTAGTGGTAAGGACAGCCTCAATGAGCAGTTCTTC.

The chain carries TRBV23-1 and TRBJ2-1, with D possibly matching TRBD2 (5 bases). TRBV23-1 falls under the ORF class, with uncertain function. The CDR3 sequence is 15 residues long. Trimming took 0 bases from V and 2 from J, leaving 8 bases between them. The CDR3, as DNA: TGCGCCAGCAGTCAATCGAGGGATCCCTACAATGAGCAGTTCTTC. It specifies CASSQSRDPYNEQFF.

The chain joins TRBV2 to TRBJ2-5; D perhaps matches TRBD2 (7 bases). Germline CDR1 is SNHLY and CDR2 is FYNNEI. Trimming stripped 4 bases from V and 5 bases from J, with 17 bases between. The CDR3 loop spans 15 amino acids. The CDR3 sequence is CASSGGAGVKETQYF. CDR3 bases: TGTGCCAGCAGTGGGGGGGCGGGAGTTAAGGAGACCCAGTACTTC.

The CDR3 region is CASDRGIGYTGELFF. DNA for the CDR3: TGTGCCAGTGACCGGGGGATCGGATACACCGGGGAGCTGTTTTTT. This chain connects TRBV19 to TRBJ2-2, with D perhaps TRBD2 (6 bases). The germline V gene has CDR1 LNHDA and CDR2 SQIVND (reference sequence). The ends were cut back, 8 bases at V and 3 bases at J, with 16 bases in the middle. The length of the CDR3 is 15 residues.

This clone was counted a few times. The CDR3 is CASSIAPGSTDTQYF. Written as DNA, the CDR3 is TGTGCCAGTAGTATAGCGCCCGGGAGCACAGATACGCAGTATTTT. The chain joins TRBV19 to TRBJ2-3; no firm D call. CDR3 size: 15 residues. V dropped 1 base and J dropped 0 bases, with 8 bases sitting between them. Looked up from germline, CDR1 is LNHDA and CDR2 is SQIVND (reference sequence).

V usage is TRBV5-4 and J usage is TRBJ1-1, with 10 nucleotides matching TRBD1. Per germline, CDR1 SGHNT and CDR2 YYREEE (reference sequence). The CDR3 is made up of 15 amino acids. With 3 bases clipped from V and 5 bases from J, the junction kept 7 bases outside the gene matches. The CDR3 loop reads CASSSPTGGRTEAFF. The CDR3, as DNA: TGTGCCAGCAGCTCGCCGACAGGGGGCCGGACTGAAGCTTTCTTT.

The rearrangement links TRBV7-2 to TRBJ2-7; 11 nucleotides line up with TRBD2. The CDR3 consists of 15 residues. Germline-derived CDR1 and CDR2 are SGHTA and FQGNSA. The V and J ends lost 2 bases and 4 bases, in that order; junction bases with no gene match: 4. This chain's CDR3 is CASSLSLAGVYEQYF. The DNA of the CDR3 is TGTGCCAGCAGCTTATCACTAGCGGGGGTTTACGAGCAGTACTTC. The whole variable domain, remainder taken from reference TRBV7-2 and TRBJ2-7, is GAGVSQSPSNKVTEKGKDVELRCDPISGHTALYWYRQSLGQGLEFLIYFQGNSAPDKSGLPSDRFSAERTGGSVSTLTIQRTQQEDSAVYLCASSLSLAGVYEQYFGPGTRLTVT.

Details on this clone: Sequence at one end of the junction differs from germline and may be a read error. The J gene is TRBJ2-2, the V gene TRBV7-7; 12 bases are a match to TRBD2. The CDR3 covers 19 residues. Germline loops: CDR1 SSHAT, CDR2 FNYEAQ (reference sequence). The CDR3 sequence: CASSLLSLAGGTNTGELFF. The CDR3 DNA reads TGTGCTAGCAGCTTACTGTCACTAGCGGGAGGAACGAACACCGGGGAGCTGTTTTTT.

This sequence joins TRBV27 and TRBJ2-1; D is unclear. The V end lost 2 bases, the J end lost 4 bases, and 6 bases lay between the germline ends. The CDR3 is 13 amino acids. CDR1 and CDR2 from the germline V gene are MNHEY and SMNVEV (reference sequence). The CDR3 nucleotides read TGTGCCAGCAGTTTACGTCCGTACAATGAGCAGTTCTTC. Its translation: CASSLRPYNEQFF.

Here the CDR3 DNA reads TGTGCCAGCAGTGACTCCCCGCGGGAGACCCAGTACTTC. It specifies CASSDSPRETQYF. V usage is TRBV6-4 and J usage is TRBJ2-5; D is ambiguous. There are 13 residues in the CDR3. V lost 0 bases and J lost 5, with 7 bases in between. Germline CDR1 MRHNA, CDR2 SNTAGT.

V is TRBV12-5 and J is TRBJ1-4; no clear D. Germline V gene data show CDR1 as LGHNT and CDR2 as FRNRAP. V lost 5 bases to trimming and J lost 8 bases, with 12 bases between them. The CDR3 loop spans 13 amino acids. The CDR3 protein is CASGLMPQEKLFF. DNA for the CDR3: TGTGCTAGTGGTCTGATGCCCCAGGAAAAACTGTTTTTT.

CDR3: CASSLQLVNTGELFF. CDR3 DNA: TGTGCCAGCAGCCTACAACTAGTTAACACCGGGGAGCTGTTTTTT. The chain uses TRBV11-2 and TRBJ2-2; D is perhaps TRBD2 (5 bases). V lost 5 bases and J lost 2, with 12 bases in between. The CDR3 totals 15 residues. CDR1 and CDR2 from the germline V gene are SGHAT and FQNNGV.

The chain joins TRBV5-1 to TRBJ2-1, with 10 bases lining up with TRBD2. V lost 4 bases to trimming and J lost 7 bases; unmatched junction nucleotides: 11. The CDR3 contains 16 residues. Germline V gives CDR1 SGHRS, CDR2 YFSETQ. The CDR3 region is CASSGEHLAGVNEQFF. The CDR3 DNA follows: TGCGCCAGCAGCGGAGAACATCTAGCGGGAGTTAATGAGCAGTTCTTC. The full variable domain, rest sourced from reference TRBV5-1 and TRBJ2-1, is KAGVTQTPRYLIKTRGQQVTLSCSPISGHRSVSWYQQTPGQGLQFLFEYFSETQRNKGNFPGRFSGRQFSNSRSEMNVSTLELGDSALYLCASSGEHLAGVNEQFFGPGTRLTVL.

The genes are TRBV5-1 and TRBJ1-1; D unresolved. With 4 bases removed from V and 5 bases from J, the gap between germline ends came to 12 bases. From germline, CDR1 is SGHRS and CDR2 YFSETQ. The CDR3 extends over 13 amino acids. CDR3 nucleotide sequence: TGCGCCAGCAGCCCAAACGGCGGGACTGAAGCTTTCTTT. It encodes CASSPNGGTEAFF.

The V gene is TRBV7-2, the J gene TRBJ1-2; 8 nucleotides match TRBD1. Germline CDR1 is SGHTA and CDR2 is FQGNSA. The CDR3 sequence is 15 residues long. V shed 5 bases and J 4 bases; nucleotides not matched to a gene: 9. CDR3 sequence reads: CASSQDRGSSYGYTF. CDR3 coding DNA: TGTGCCAGCAGCCAAGACAGGGGCTCATCCTATGGCTACACCTTC.

The chain is built from TRBV5-1 and TRBJ2-2; tentatively, D is TRBD2 (6 bases). Germline V gene data show CDR1 as SGHRS and CDR2 as YFSETQ. V lost 9 bases to trimming and J lost 2 bases, with 14 bases between them. This CDR3 comprises 14 residues. As DNA, the CDR3 is TGCGCCACCCACGGGGGTCGAAACACCGGGGAGCTGTTTTTT. Translating gives CATHGGRNTGELFF.